These 22 T cell receptor beta chains were sequenced from one sample in a study of blood T cell repertoires in COVID-19. TCRdb keeps only in-frame clones here, not all; method: immunoSEQ multiplex PCR. The data contain 200,000 to 300,000 clones, roughly 82% of them singletons. The sequenced sample was peripheral blood. These receptors all stem from a man older than 75 with acute or convalescent COVID-19.

The chain couples TRBV28 to TRBJ1-5; D is perhaps TRBD1 (5 bases). The V end was cut by 6 bases, the J end by 9 bases, with 15 bases between. This CDR3 is 13 amino acids long. Looked up from germline, CDR1 is MDHEN and CDR2 is SYDVKM. The chain's CDR3 is CASRQGGDWPQHF. CDR3 bases: TGTGCCAGCAGGCAGGGAGGTGACTGGCCCCAGCATTTT.

The V and J genes are TRBV2 and TRBJ2-3; 7 bases fit TRBD2. The CDR3 is 14 amino acids. The trim removed 4 bases at V and 1 base at J, leaving 2 bases unmatched. Germline lookup yields CDR1 SNHLY and CDR2 FYNNEI. The CDR3 loop reads CASSVRGGTDTQYF. The CDR3 DNA sequence: TGTGCCAGCAGTGTCCGGGGGGGCACAGATACGCAGTATTTT.

V is TRBV28 and J is TRBJ2-3; TRBD1 agrees at 10 bases. The CDR3 is made up of 15 amino acids. The germline CDR1 and CDR2 sequences are MDHEN and SYDVKM. The junction had 5 bases not matched to a gene; V was cut back by 5 bases and J by 3 bases. The CDR3 DNA follows: TGTGCCAGCAGTAATCCGGGACAGGGGACAGATACGCAGTATTTT. It is translated as CASSNPGQGTDTQYF.

This rearrangement joins TRBV5-1 to TRBJ1-4; 7 nucleotides line up with TRBD1. V was pared by 4 bases and J by 6 bases, with 9 bases of the junction left unmatched. The CDR3 is 15 amino acids. The germline V gene encodes CDR1 SGHRS and CDR2 YFSETQ. The CDR3 sequence is CASSLMTGIYEKLFF. CDR3 in DNA: TGCGCCAGCAGCCTCATGACAGGGATTTATGAAAAACTGTTTTTT.

The rearrangement joins TRBV6-5 to TRBJ2-7; tentative D call: TRBD2 (5 bases). CDR1 is MNHEY, CDR2 SVGAGI, per germline. Trimming pared 5 bases from V and 8 bases from J, leaving 19 bases between. This CDR3 is 14 amino acids long. The CDR3 DNA is TGTGCCAGCAGTATGGGCTCCCTTAGCGCGAAGCAGTACTTC. This codes for CASSMGSLSAKQYF.

J is TRBJ1-3 and V is TRBV7-2, with TRBD1 as a possible D gene (6 bases). This CDR3 is built from 17 residues. V lost 0 bases and J lost 0, with 12 bases in between. Germline CDR1 reads SGHTA; CDR2 reads FQGNSA. CDR3 bases: TGTGCCAGCAGCTTAGCTGGCCAGGGGACCTCTGGAAACACCATATATTTT. Its protein is CASSLAGQGTSGNTIYF.

Only a few counts were recorded for this clone. The J gene is TRBJ1-2, the V gene TRBV28, with D possibly being TRBD1 (6 bases). V lost 3 bases, J lost 8 bases, and 10 bases lay in between. In germline, CDR1 is MDHEN, CDR2 SYDVKM. CDR3 length equals 12 residues. The chain's CDR3 is CASSLGGRGYTF. CDR3 bases: TGTGCCAGCAGTTTGGGGGGGCGAGGCTACACCTTC.

The chain has TRBV3-1 (or the pseudogene TRBV3-2) and TRBJ2-3; TRBD2 is a possible D gene (5 bases). V lost 5 bases, J lost 5 bases, and 14 bases lay in between. The CDR3 runs 14 residues. The germline V gene encodes CDR1 LGHDT and CDR2 YNNKEL (reference sequence). The CDR3 nucleotides are TGTGCCAGCAGCTTAGGCGGAGGAGTAGATACGCAGTATTTT. Translated, it gives CASSLGGGVDTQYF.

This clone has more than one count but fewer than ten. The chain is built from TRBV3-1 (or the pseudogene TRBV3-2) and TRBJ1-2; the match to TRBD1 covers 9 bases. Trimming cost V 2 bases and J 5 bases; bases outside gene matches: 9. This CDR3 is built from 16 residues. Germline values: CDR1 LGHDT, CDR2 YNNKEL (reference sequence). CDR3 coding DNA: TGTGCCAGCAGCCAACCTGGGACAGGGATTTGGTATGGCTACACCTTC. Protein: CASSQPGTGIWYGYTF.

The V and J genes are TRBV2 and TRBJ1-1; TRBD1 is a possible D gene (5 bases). This CDR3 spans 16 amino acids. CDR1 and CDR2 from the germline V gene are SNHLY and FYNNEI. Trimming took off 4 bases at V and 0 bases at J, with 15 bases between the two ends. CDR3 sequence: CASSAGRQKMNTEAFF. In nucleotides, the CDR3 is TGTGCCAGCAGTGCCGGCCGACAGAAGATGAACACTGAAGCTTTCTTT.

The chain is built from TRBV5-1 and TRBJ1-6; TRBD1 is a possible D gene (5 bases). Deletions cut 4 bases from V and 7 bases from J, with 15 bases between. Germline V lookup: CDR1 SGHRS, CDR2 YFSETQ. The CDR3 extends over 15 amino acids. The CDR3 nucleotides read TGCGCCAGCAGCATTGACCTCACAGGCAATTCACCCCTCCACTTT. This sequence encodes CASSIDLTGNSPLHF.

The V and J genes are TRBV4-2 and TRBJ1-5, with unresolved D. V lost 0 bases and J 0 bases, leaving 15 bases between the germline ends. The CDR3 is 18 amino acids. Germline lookup yields CDR1 LGHNA and CDR2 YNFKEQ. Here the CDR3 reads CASSQDDGQSYSNQPQHF. For the CDR3, the DNA is TGTGCCAGCAGCCAAGATGATGGGCAGTCATATAGCAATCAGCCCCAGCATTTT.

This chain links TRBV4-2 with TRBJ1-1, with 10 bases matching TRBD1. This CDR3 has 16 amino acids. Germline assignment: CDR1 LGHNA and CDR2 YNFKEQ. The J segment lost 6 bases and the V segment lost 0 bases, leaving 7 bases of the junction unmatched. The CDR3 loop reads CASSQDGQGVIAEAFF. CDR3 DNA: TGTGCCAGCAGCCAAGATGGACAGGGGGTCATCGCTGAAGCTTTCTTT.

This clone was seen a handful of times. The chain joins TRBV4-3 to TRBJ1-4; tentative D call: TRBD1 (6 bases). Trimming pared 4 bases from V and 3 bases from J, leaving 9 bases between. Germline V CDR1 and CDR2: LGHNA, YSLEER. The CDR3 sequence is 14 residues long. CDR3 in DNA: TGCGCCAGCAGCCTACAGGGCCCTAATGAAAAACTGTTTTTT. The encoded protein is CASSLQGPNEKLFF.

In DNA, the CDR3 is TGTGCCAGCAGTTTCGACAGGGGCCTTAACACCGGGGAGCTGTTTTTT. As protein: CASSFDRGLNTGELFF. The chain uses TRBV27 and TRBJ2-2; 8 nucleotides align to TRBD1. The CDR3 loop spans 16 amino acids. The V gene's germline CDR1 is MNHEY and CDR2 SMNVEV (reference sequence). J gave up 2 bases and V 3 bases, and 5 bases lay outside the gene matches.

CDR3: CASSASGRDEQYF. The CDR3 DNA reads TGTGCCAGCAGTGCTAGCGGGAGGGACGAGCAGTACTTC. The V and J genes are TRBV28 and TRBJ2-7; 12 nucleotides match TRBD2. Germline CDR1 and CDR2: MDHEN and SYDVKM. There are 13 residues in the CDR3. V trimming: 5 bases; J trimming: 5 bases; junction bases outside the gene matches: 1.

V is TRBV4-1 and J is TRBJ2-7; possible D gene TRBD1, 5 bases. Germline V gene lookup returns CDR1 MGHRA and CDR2 YSYEKL. This CDR3 has 15 amino acids. V lost 1 base, J lost 2 bases, and 12 bases lay in between. The CDR3 sequence: CASSQGRVGAYEQYF. For the CDR3, the DNA is TGCGCCAGCAGCCAAGGCAGGGTAGGGGCCTACGAGCAGTACTTC.

This rearrangement joins TRBV11-2 to TRBJ1-5; TRBD1 matches 7 bases. J was trimmed by 1 base and V by 5 bases; bases with no gene match: 5. The CDR3 has 15 amino acids. Germline V gene lookup returns CDR1 SGHAT and CDR2 FQNNGV. The CDR3 loop is CASSPGQNSNQPQHF. DNA of the CDR3: TGTGCCAGCAGCCCGGGACAGAACAGCAATCAGCCCCAGCATTTT.

J is TRBJ1-2 and V is TRBV5-1; D gene unclear. From germline, CDR1 is SGHRS and CDR2 YFSETQ. V lost 0 bases to trimming and J lost 5 bases, with 8 bases between them. The CDR3 totals 13 residues. The CDR3 loop reads CASSLEQSYGYTF. The CDR3 coding sequence is TGCGCCAGCAGCTTGGAACAGTCTTATGGCTACACCTTC. The full variable domain, with the rest looked up from reference TRBV5-1 and TRBJ1-2, is KAGVTQTPRYLIKTRGQQVTLSCSPISGHRSVSWYQQTPGQGLQFLFEYFSETQRNKGNFPGRFSGRQFSNSRSEMNVSTLELGDSALYLCASSLEQSYGYTFGSGTRLTVV.

The chain recombines TRBV6-5 with TRBJ1-2; D remains unclear. Germline CDR1 MNHEY, CDR2 SVGAGI. The CDR3 totals 12 residues. Between the trimmed V and J ends, which lost 0 bases and 7 bases, there was a span of 6 bases. CDR3 sequence reads: CASSYSRRGYTF. The CDR3 DNA follows: TGTGCCAGCAGTTACTCGAGGCGTGGCTACACCTTC.

In this sample, this clone turned up once. V usage is TRBV19 and J usage is TRBJ1-5; D is ambiguous. V lost 0 bases and J 3 bases, leaving 12 bases between the germline ends. The CDR3 loop spans 16 amino acids. CDR1 and CDR2 from the germline V gene are LNHDA and SQIVND (reference sequence). CDR3 region: CASSIEEGSINQPQHF. CDR3 nucleotide sequence: TGTGCCAGTAGTATAGAGGAGGGAAGTATCAATCAGCCCCAGCATTTT.

The V and J genes are TRBV10-1 and TRBJ1-1; D gene unclear. Per the germline V gene, CDR1 is WNHNN and CDR2 is SYGVQD (reference sequence). The V and J ends lost 8 bases and 1 base respectively, with 11 bases between them. CDR3 size: 13 residues. CDR3 nucleotide sequence: TGCGCCAGCCGGGAGGATCCGAACACTGAAGCTTTCTTT. It is translated as CASREDPNTEAFF.